This entry lists 20 T cell receptor beta chains sequenced from one sample in a study of glioma-infiltrating T cells after dendritic cell vaccination (dated by TCRdb to the mid-2010s). The library was prepared using the immunoSEQ multiplex PCR assay. The clones in this table, taken by TCRdb from immuneACCESS, are in-frame only. Not every clone is retained; where verified, under half of the shortfall comes from an unresolved V gene, and the cause of the rest is unknown. The sample profile shows tens of thousands of clones; 82% of them were found once. The top ten constitute about 2% of the sample. The sequenced sample was blood, obtained before dendritic cell vaccination. The receptors derive from a human donor with glioblastoma.

In its sample, this clone was seen a few times. This chain joins TRBV29-1 and TRBJ2-7; TRBD2 matches at 10 bases. This CDR3 spans 15 amino acids. The junction had 12 bases not matched to a gene; V was cut back by 6 bases and J by 4 bases. Germline V gene data show CDR1 as SQVTM and CDR2 as ANQGSEA. DNA for the CDR3: TGCAGCGTCCTGAAGCTAGCGGGAGTTAAGTACGAGCAGTACGTC. Encoded protein: CSVLKLAGVKYEQYV.

This chain uses TRBV19 with TRBJ2-2; TRBD2 matches at 7 bases. The CDR3 covers 14 residues. The trim removed 7 bases at V and 4 bases at J, leaving 6 bases unmatched. From germline, CDR1 is LNHDA and CDR2 SQIVND (reference sequence). This CDR3 reads CASNSGAGTGELFF. The CDR3 DNA is TGTGCCAGTAACAGCGGGGCCGGCACCGGGGAGCTGTTTTTT.

CDR3 sequence: CASSFKRERGEKLFF. The CDR3 bases are TGTGCCAGCAGCTTTAAGAGGGAGAGAGGCGAAAAACTGTTTTTT. V and J are TRBV11-2 and TRBJ1-4; no clear D. Trimming pared 3 bases from V and 8 bases from J, leaving 16 bases between. The germline gives CDR1 SGHAT, CDR2 FQNNGV. CDR3 size: 15 residues.

The rearrangement joins TRBV27 to TRBJ2-3, with TRBD1 matching 7 bases. There are 15 residues in the CDR3. J lost 6 bases, V lost 8 bases, and 14 bases had no gene match. CDR1 is MNHEY and CDR2 is SMNVEV in the germline V gene (reference sequence). CDR3 sequence: CASRPGQLPVDTQYF. The CDR3 DNA is TGTGCCAGCCGTCCGGGACAGTTGCCCGTTGATACGCAGTATTTT.

This chain joins TRBV30 and TRBJ2-2, with D maybe TRBD1 (5 bases). Trimming left V 1 base short and J 6 bases short, with 12 bases between. Germline-derived CDR1 and CDR2 are GTSNPN and SVGIG (reference sequence). CDR3 length: 14 amino acids. CDR3 loop: CAWSDTGFSGELFF. As DNA, the CDR3 is TGTGCCTGGAGTGACACAGGCTTTTCCGGGGAGCTGTTTTTT.

The chain has TRBV4-2 and TRBJ1-1; TRBD1 is a possible D gene (6 bases). CDR1 is LGHNA and CDR2 is YNFKEQ in the germline V gene. The CDR3 has 13 amino acids. Trimming left V 4 bases short and J 6 bases short, with 12 bases between. DNA for the CDR3: TGTGCCAGCAGCCGTAGCGGGGGCTCTGAAGCTTTCTTT. Amino acid sequence: CASSRSGGSEAFF.

The chain carries TRBV2 and TRBJ2-5, with TRBD1 identical over 7 bases. There are 14 residues in the CDR3. Trimming cost V 3 bases and J 0 bases; bases outside gene matches: 1. Germline loops: CDR1 SNHLY, CDR2 FYNNEI. The CDR3 DNA follows: TGTGCCAGCAGTGAGGACAGGAACCAAGAGACCCAGTACTTC. This translates into CASSEDRNQETQYF.

This clone was counted a single time. J is TRBJ1-1 and V is TRBV5-8; 7 bases map to TRBD1. Looked up from germline, CDR1 is SGHTS and CDR2 is YDEGEE. Trimming cost V 4 bases and J 3 bases; bases outside gene matches: 6. The CDR3 sequence is 14 residues long. Here the CDR3 DNA reads TGTGCCAGCAGCCATACAGACAGGGACACTGAAGCTTTCTTT. Residues: CASSHTDRDTEAFF.

The rearrangement joins TRBV2 to TRBJ2-5; 11 nucleotides match TRBD2. After removal of 8 bases from V and 3 bases from J, the junction contained 5 bases not matched to a gene. The CDR3 is 14 residues long. CDR1 and CDR2 (germline): SNHLY, FYNNEI. CDR3 region: CASVSGRAKETQYF. The CDR3 region has the DNA TGTGCCAGCGTTAGCGGGAGGGCGAAAGAGACCCAGTACTTC.

The rearrangement uses TRBV4-1 and TRBJ1-1; a possible D gene is TRBD1 (6 bases). The germline gives CDR1 MGHRA, CDR2 YSYEKL. The germline V and J ends were trimmed by 4 bases and 1 base, with 13 bases remaining between them. The CDR3 totals 15 residues. The CDR3 DNA follows: TGCGCCAGCAGCCGGGGGCCAGTTCCGAACACTGAAGCTTTCTTT. Translation: CASSRGPVPNTEAFF.

The CDR3 loop reads CASSPPPGNEKLFF. CDR3 in DNA: TGTGCCAGCTCACCACCGCCGGGGAATGAAAAACTGTTTTTT. V usage is TRBV18 and J usage is TRBJ1-4; D uncertain. Trimming pared 0 bases from V and 5 bases from J, leaving 7 bases between. The CDR3 length is 14 residues. The germline V gene has CDR1 KGHSH and CDR2 LQKENI. Filled out from reference TRBV18 and TRBJ1-4, the complete variable domain reads NAGVMQNPRHLVRRRGQEARLRCSPMKGHSHVYWYRQLPEEGLKFMVYLQKENIIDESGMPKERFSAEFPKEGPSILRIQQVVRGDSAAYFCASSPPPGNEKLFFGSGTQLSVL.

This chain connects TRBV12-5 to TRBJ2-3; unclear D gene. V lost 1 base, J lost 2 bases, and 7 bases lay in between. CDR3 size: 14 residues. The V gene's germline CDR1 is LGHNT and CDR2 FRNRAP. CDR3 nucleotide sequence: TGTGCTAGTGGTTTGGGCGGTATCACAGATACGCAGTATTTT. Translation: CASGLGGITDTQYF.

V usage is TRBV12-5 and J usage is TRBJ2-2; 8 positions match TRBD2. There are 15 residues in the CDR3. The V gene end was trimmed by 5 bases and the J gene end by 3 bases; junction bases not matched to a gene: 5. Germline CDR1 reads LGHNT; CDR2 reads FRNRAP. The CDR3 DNA follows: TGTGCTAGTGGTCAGGGACTAGGCGACACCGGGGAGCTGTTTTTT. Its translation is CASGQGLGDTGELFF.

A single count supports this clone. The rearrangement uses TRBV5-1 and TRBJ2-5; TRBD1 matches at 9 bases. The better agreement between TRBJ2-7 and the DNA end casts doubt on the J call. The CDR3 consists of 16 residues. Germline CDR1 SGHRS, CDR2 YFSETQ. The CDR3 loop is CASSIANPGQGSEQYF. The DNA for the CDR3 is TGCGCCAGCAGCATCGCGAACCCGGGACAGGGTTCCGAGCAGTACTTC.

J is TRBJ2-7 and V is TRBV5-5; tentative D call: TRBD1 (5 bases). The CDR3 covers 13 residues. Germline V gene sequence: CDR1 SGHKS, CDR2 YYEKEE (reference sequence). Trimming took off 0 bases at V and 5 bases at J, with 9 bases between the two ends. CDR3 bases: TGTGCCAGCAGCTTGGCGGCAGGGCACGAGCAGTACGTC. Protein product: CASSLAAGHEQYV.

The chain links TRBV6-1 to TRBJ2-7, with 7 positions matching TRBD1. The ends lost 3 bases at V and 0 bases at J; junction bases unmatched: 2. In germline, CDR1 is MNHNS, CDR2 SASEGT. This CDR3 contains 14 residues. CDR3 region: CASSDRDSSYEQYF. The CDR3 DNA reads as TGTGCCAGCAGTGACCGGGACAGCTCCTACGAGCAGTACTTC.

The V call is TRBV18, the J call TRBJ1-5; a weak D match, TRBD1 (5 bases). Between the trimmed V and J ends, which lost 1 base and 7 bases, there was a span of 14 bases. Germline V gene data show CDR1 as KGHSH and CDR2 as LQKENI. The CDR3 covers 15 residues. CDR3 amino acids: CASSPLGGYNQPQHF. Written as DNA, the CDR3 is TGTGCCAGCTCACCACTGGGGGGGTACAACCAGCCCCAGCATTTT.

A note on this clone: Mismatch with germline at one junction end may stem from a read error. The gene calls are TRBV29-1 and TRBJ2-3; tentatively, D is TRBD1 (5 bases). CDR1 and CDR2 (germline): SQVTM, ANQGSEA. The CDR3 sequence is 12 residues long. The CDR3 here is CSVEEGADTQYF. The CDR3 coding sequence is TGCAGCGTGGAAGAAGGGGCAGATACGCAGTATTTT.

The CDR3 DNA sequence: TGTGCCAGCAGTTTACGGGTTTCCTACGAGCAGTACTTC. Amino acids: CASSLRVSYEQYF. The rearrangement links TRBV27 to TRBJ2-7; D not certain. V was trimmed by 2 bases and J by 1 base, leaving 6 bases between them. The length of the CDR3 is 13 residues. Germline values: CDR1 MNHEY, CDR2 SMNVEV (reference sequence).

DNA for the CDR3: TGTGCCAGCAGTTTTTTGGGAGGGACAGATACGCAGTATTTT. This codes for CASSFLGGTDTQYF. V and J are TRBV27 and TRBJ2-3, with TRBD2 identical over 7 bases. V shed 3 bases and J 3 bases; nucleotides not matched to a gene: 3. The germline CDR1 and CDR2 sequences are MNHEY and SMNVEV (reference sequence). This CDR3 spans 14 amino acids.